The T cell receptor beta chain described here comes from a study of CD8+ T cells in alopecia areata. Background on the study: Oral tofacitinib (5 to 10 mg twice daily) was administered to treated patients.

After isolation, RNA underwent reverse transcription to generate cDNA as the sequencing template. Clones were read by immunoSEQ multiplex PCR, and TCRdb kept only the in-frame ones, dropping some. The sample yields 210,000 or so clones, approximately 65% seen once. Treatment indicated: oral pan-JAK inhibitor, 5-10 mg twice daily. Germline-derived CDR1 and CDR2 are SGHRS and YFSETQ. The V and J ends lost 2 bases and 8 bases, in that order; junction bases with no gene match: 8. CDR3 length: 16 amino acids. The V and J genes are TRBV5-1 and TRBJ2-1, with 12 bases that match TRBD2. The input for sequencing was CD4+ T cells sorted from blood, taken between weeks 44 and 45, from a patient treated with tofacitinib. The TCR sequence derives from a human donor with alopecia areata. The CDR3 loop reads CASSFLTSGGIDEQFF. In DNA, the CDR3 is TGCGCCAGCAGCTTCTTAACTAGCGGGGGGATCGATGAGCAGTTCTTC.